The 8 T cell receptor beta chains presented below share a single source sample, sequenced in a study of blood T cells in healthy people across ages (dated by TCRdb to 2014 to 2015). The method was 5' RACE. TCRdb lists the instrument as Illumina HiSeq 2500. The second PCR ran for about 6 to 11 cycles and used a J-beta primer mix along with a sample-barcoded 5' primer. Using fastp at Q25 and MiXCR, TCRdb reprocessed the public reads and kept productive beta chains. Rows are combined by CDR3 protein, so each entry shows the most common genes and DNA. This sample gives about 290,000 distinct CDR3 sequences in total; roughly 26% of them show up just once. Of the sample, approximately 30% is held by the ten largest clones. The sequencing sample was made of blood. The receptor set was obtained from a woman in her sixties or seventies in good health.

This chain joins TRBV6-2 or TRBV6-3 and TRBJ1-2; no firm D call. Trimming pared 6 bases from V and 8 bases from J, leaving 16 bases between. The CDR3 runs 13 residues. Germline V gene lookup returns CDR1 MNHEY and CDR2 SVGEGT. The CDR3 DNA reads TGTGCCAGCAGCTCGGACGCCTTCCGAGGCTACACCTTC. As protein: CASSSDAFRGYTF.

This clonotype was counted a few times. The gene calls are TRBV6-2 or TRBV6-3 and TRBJ2-7; D uncertain. The CDR3 consists of 13 residues. CDR1 is MNHEY, CDR2 SVGEGT, per germline. Trimming pared 7 bases from V and 7 bases from J, leaving 17 bases between. The CDR3 spells CASTRKPGPEQYF. For the CDR3, the DNA is TGTGCCAGCACTCGAAAACCGGGCCCAGAGCAGTACTTC.

This clonotype showed up just a few times. The gene calls are TRBV15 and TRBJ1-1, with TRBD1 as a possible D gene (6 bases). The V and J ends lost 0 bases and 2 bases respectively, with 16 bases between them. CDR3 size: 17 residues. The V gene's germline CDR1 is LNHNV and CDR2 YYDKDF (reference sequence). CDR3 amino acids: CATSRDPDRQANTEAFF. CDR3 DNA sequence: TGTGCCACCAGCAGAGATCCGGATCGACAGGCAAACACTGAAGCTTTCTTT.

This chain links TRBV7-2 with TRBJ2-3; D gene unclear. The CDR3 length is 15 residues. The V gene lost 4 bases and the J gene lost 0 bases, with 11 bases spanning the gap. Germline V gene data show CDR1 as SGHTA and CDR2 as FQGNSA. The CDR3 loop reads CASSSSLTSTDTQYF. In DNA, the CDR3 is TGTGCCAGCAGCTCAAGTTTAACTAGCACAGATACGCAGTATTTT.

The rearrangement links TRBV28 to TRBJ1-2; maybe TRBD1 (6 bases). The CDR3 totals 15 residues. V dropped 8 bases and J dropped 2 bases, with 18 bases sitting between them. CDR1 and CDR2 (germline): MDHEN, SYDVKM. This CDR3 reads CASGVVRGQNYGYTF. Here the CDR3 DNA reads TGTGCCAGCGGGGTGGTCCGGGGACAAAACTATGGCTACACCTTC.

This clonotype was counted ten times or more. The chain uses TRBV4-1 and TRBJ2-5, with 8 bases matching TRBD2. V lost 4 bases and J lost 3; bases outside the gene matches: 1. The CDR3 is 13 amino acids. CDR1 is MGHRA, CDR2 YSYEKL, per germline. CDR3 DNA sequence: TGCGCCAGCAGCCGGGGACTAGAAGAGACCCAGTACTTC. As protein: CASSRGLEETQYF.

V usage is TRBV3-1 and J usage is TRBJ2-5; D is unclear. The J call may be mistaken, given a closer DNA end match to TRBJ2-1. This CDR3 region has 12 residues. Germline V CDR1 and CDR2: LGHDT, YNNKEL (reference sequence). The DNA for the CDR3 is TGTGCCAGCAGCCATACTAAAAATGAGCAGTTCTTC. It translates to CASSHTKNEQFF.

This clonotype was detected only a few times. This sequence joins TRBV5-1 and TRBJ2-3; maybe TRBD2 (5 bases). The CDR3 covers 13 residues. Germline CDR1 and CDR2: SGHRS and YFSETQ. Trimming removed 7 bases at V and 1 base at J, with 10 bases between. The CDR3: CASGSEGTDTQYF. The CDR3 DNA reads TGCGCCAGCGGGAGCGAGGGCACAGATACGCAGTATTTT. The variable domain in full, completed from reference TRBV5-1 and TRBJ2-3, reads KAGVTQTPRYLIKTRGQQVTLSCSPISGHRSVSWYQQTPGQGLQFLFEYFSETQRNKGNFPGRFSGRQFSNSRSEMNVSTLELGDSALYLCASGSEGTDTQYFGPGTRLTVL.